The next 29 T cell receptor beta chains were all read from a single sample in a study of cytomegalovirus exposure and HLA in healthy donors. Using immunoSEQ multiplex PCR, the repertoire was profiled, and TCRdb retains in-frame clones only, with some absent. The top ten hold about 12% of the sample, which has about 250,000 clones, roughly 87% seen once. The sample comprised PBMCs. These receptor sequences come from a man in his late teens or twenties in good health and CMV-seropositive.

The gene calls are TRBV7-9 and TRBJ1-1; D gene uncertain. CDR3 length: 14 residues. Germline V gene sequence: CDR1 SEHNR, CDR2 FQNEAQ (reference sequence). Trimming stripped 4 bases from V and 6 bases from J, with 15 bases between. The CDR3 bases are TGTGCCAGCAGCTCCCCTGGTAAGAGCCCTGAAGCTTTCTTT. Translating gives CASSSPGKSPEAFF.

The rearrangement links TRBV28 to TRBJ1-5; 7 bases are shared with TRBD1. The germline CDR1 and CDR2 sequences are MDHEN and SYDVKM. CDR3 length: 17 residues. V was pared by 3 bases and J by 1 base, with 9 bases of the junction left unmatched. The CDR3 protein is CASSFNRGGLSNQPQHF. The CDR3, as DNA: TGTGCCAGCAGTTTCAACAGGGGTGGACTCAGCAATCAGCCCCAGCATTTT.

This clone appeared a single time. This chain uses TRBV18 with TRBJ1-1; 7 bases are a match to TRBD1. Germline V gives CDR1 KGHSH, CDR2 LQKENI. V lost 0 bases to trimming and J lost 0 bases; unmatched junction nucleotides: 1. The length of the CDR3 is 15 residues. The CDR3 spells CASSPPDRLNTEAFF. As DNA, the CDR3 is TGTGCCAGCTCACCACCGGACAGGCTGAACACTGAAGCTTTCTTT. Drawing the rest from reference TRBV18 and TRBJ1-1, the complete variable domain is NAGVMQNPRHLVRRRGQEARLRCSPMKGHSHVYWYRQLPEEGLKFMVYLQKENIIDESGMPKERFSAEFPKEGPSILRIQQVVRGDSAAYFCASSPPDRLNTEAFFGQGTRLTVV.

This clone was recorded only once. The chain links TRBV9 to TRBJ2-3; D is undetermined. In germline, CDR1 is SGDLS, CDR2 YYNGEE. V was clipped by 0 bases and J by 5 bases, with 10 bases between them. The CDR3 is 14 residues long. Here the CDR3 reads CASSVARAGDTQYF. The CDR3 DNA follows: TGTGCCAGCAGCGTAGCTAGAGCAGGAGATACGCAGTATTTT. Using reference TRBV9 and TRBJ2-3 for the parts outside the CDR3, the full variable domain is DSGVTQTPKHLITATGQRVTLRCSPRSGDLSVYWYQQSLDQGLQFLIQYYNGEERAKGNILERFSAQQFPDLHSELNLSSLELGDSALYFCASSVARAGDTQYFGPGTRLTVL.

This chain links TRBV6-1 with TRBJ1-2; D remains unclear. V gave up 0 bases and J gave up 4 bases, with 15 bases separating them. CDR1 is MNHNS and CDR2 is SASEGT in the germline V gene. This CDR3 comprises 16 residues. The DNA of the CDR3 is TGTGCCAGCAGTGAAGCCTACTCCGGGGAGGGCTATGGCTACACCTTC. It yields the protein CASSEAYSGEGYGYTF.

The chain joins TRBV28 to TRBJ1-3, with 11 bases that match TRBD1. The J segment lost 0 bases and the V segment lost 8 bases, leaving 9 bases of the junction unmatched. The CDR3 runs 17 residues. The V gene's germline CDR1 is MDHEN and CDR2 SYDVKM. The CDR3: CASLDRGQPNSGNTIYF. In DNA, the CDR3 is TGTGCCAGCTTGGACAGGGGGCAACCAAACTCTGGAAACACCATATATTTT.

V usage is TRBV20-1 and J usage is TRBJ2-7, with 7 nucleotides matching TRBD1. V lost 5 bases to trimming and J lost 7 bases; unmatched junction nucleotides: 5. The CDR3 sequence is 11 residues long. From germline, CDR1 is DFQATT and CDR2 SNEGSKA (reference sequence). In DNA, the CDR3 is TGCAGTGCTGGCAGGGGGTGGGAGCAGTACTTC. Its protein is CSAGRGWEQYF.

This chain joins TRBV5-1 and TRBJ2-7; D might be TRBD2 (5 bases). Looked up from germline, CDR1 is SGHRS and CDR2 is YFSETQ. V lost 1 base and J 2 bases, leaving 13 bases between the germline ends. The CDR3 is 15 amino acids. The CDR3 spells CASSLTWELAYEQYF. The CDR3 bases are TGCGCCAGCAGCTTGACGTGGGAGCTCGCCTACGAGCAGTACTTC.

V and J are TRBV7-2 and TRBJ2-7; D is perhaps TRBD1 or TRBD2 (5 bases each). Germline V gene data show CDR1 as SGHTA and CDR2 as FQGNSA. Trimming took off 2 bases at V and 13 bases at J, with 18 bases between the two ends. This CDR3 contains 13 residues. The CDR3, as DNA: TGTGCCAGCAGCTTAAACCGGGACGCACCGATATACTTC. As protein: CASSLNRDAPIYF.

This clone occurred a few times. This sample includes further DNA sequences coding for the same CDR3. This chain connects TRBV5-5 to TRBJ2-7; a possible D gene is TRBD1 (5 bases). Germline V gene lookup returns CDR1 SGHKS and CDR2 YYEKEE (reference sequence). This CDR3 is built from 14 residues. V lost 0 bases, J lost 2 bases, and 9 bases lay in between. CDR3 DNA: TGTGCCAGCAGCTTGGTCCAGGGAACCTACGAGCAGTACTTC. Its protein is CASSLVQGTYEQYF.

The CDR3 loop is CASSLASLNEQFF. The DNA for the CDR3 is TGTGCCAGCAGCCTAGCGAGTTTGAATGAGCAGTTCTTC. This rearrangement joins TRBV13 to TRBJ2-1; D may be TRBD2 (6 bases). Germline CDR1 is PRHDT and CDR2 is FYEKMQ (reference sequence). V lost 5 bases and J lost 7, with 12 bases in between. The length of the CDR3 is 13 residues.

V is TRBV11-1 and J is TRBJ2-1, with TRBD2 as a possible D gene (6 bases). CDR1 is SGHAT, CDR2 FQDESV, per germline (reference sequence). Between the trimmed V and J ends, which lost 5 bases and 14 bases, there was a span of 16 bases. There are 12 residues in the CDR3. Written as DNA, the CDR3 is TGTGCCAGCAGCCCGGGGAGGCCACATAAGTTCTTC. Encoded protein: CASSPGRPHKFF.

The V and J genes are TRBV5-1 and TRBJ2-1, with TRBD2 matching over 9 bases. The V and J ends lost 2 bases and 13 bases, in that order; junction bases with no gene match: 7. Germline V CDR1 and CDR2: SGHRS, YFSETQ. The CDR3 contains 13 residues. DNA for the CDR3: TGCGCCAGCAGCTTCGGACTAGCGAGACCACAGTTCTTC. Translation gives CASSFGLARPQFF.

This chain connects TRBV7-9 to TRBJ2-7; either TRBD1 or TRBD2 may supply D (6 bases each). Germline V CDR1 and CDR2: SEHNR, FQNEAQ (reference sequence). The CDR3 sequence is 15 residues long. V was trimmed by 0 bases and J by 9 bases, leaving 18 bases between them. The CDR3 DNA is TGTGCCAGCAGCTTAGCAGGTTCGGAGGGGGGCGGGCAGTACTTC. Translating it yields CASSLAGSEGGGQYF.

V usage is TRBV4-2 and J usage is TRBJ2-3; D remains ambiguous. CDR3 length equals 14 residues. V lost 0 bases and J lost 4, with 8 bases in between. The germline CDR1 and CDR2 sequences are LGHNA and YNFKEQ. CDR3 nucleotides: TGTGCCAGCAGCCAAGAGTCTAGGGCAGATACGCAGTATTTT. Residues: CASSQESRADTQYF.

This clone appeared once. CDR3 bases: TGCGCCAGCAGCCCAGGGGCGTTGGAAGAGACCCAGTACTTC. This gives the protein CASSPGALEETQYF. The V call is TRBV5-1, the J call TRBJ2-5; tentative D call: TRBD1 (6 bases). V lost 4 bases to trimming and J lost 3 bases, with 13 bases between them. CDR1 and CDR2 from the germline V gene are SGHRS and YFSETQ. CDR3 size: 14 residues. Combining the CDR3 with reference TRBV5-1 and TRBJ2-5 gives the whole variable domain KAGVTQTPRYLIKTRGQQVTLSCSPISGHRSVSWYQQTPGQGLQFLFEYFSETQRNKGNFPGRFSGRQFSNSRSEMNVSTLELGDSALYLCASSPGALEETQYFGPGTRLLVL.

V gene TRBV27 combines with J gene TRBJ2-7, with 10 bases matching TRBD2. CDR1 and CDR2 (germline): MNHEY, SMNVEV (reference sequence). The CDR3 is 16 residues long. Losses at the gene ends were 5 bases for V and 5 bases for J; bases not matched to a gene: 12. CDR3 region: CASSEYQREGRDEQYF. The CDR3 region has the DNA TGTGCCAGCAGTGAATACCAGCGGGAGGGAAGGGACGAGCAGTACTTC.

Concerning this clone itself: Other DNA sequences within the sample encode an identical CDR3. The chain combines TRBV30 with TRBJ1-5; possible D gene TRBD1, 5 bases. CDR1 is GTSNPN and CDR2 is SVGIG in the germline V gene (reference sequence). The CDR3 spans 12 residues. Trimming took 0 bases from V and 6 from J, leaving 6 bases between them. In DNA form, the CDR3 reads TGTGCCTGGAGTGTCCAGGGTCAGCCCCAGCATTTT. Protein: CAWSVQGQPQHF.

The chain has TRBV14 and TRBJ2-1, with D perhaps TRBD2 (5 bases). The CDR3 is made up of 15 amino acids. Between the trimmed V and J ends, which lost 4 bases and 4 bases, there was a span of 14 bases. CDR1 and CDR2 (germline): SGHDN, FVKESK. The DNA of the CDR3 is TGTGCCAGCAGCCCCATGGCTAGCCTATACAATGAGCAGTTCTTC. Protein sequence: CASSPMASLYNEQFF.

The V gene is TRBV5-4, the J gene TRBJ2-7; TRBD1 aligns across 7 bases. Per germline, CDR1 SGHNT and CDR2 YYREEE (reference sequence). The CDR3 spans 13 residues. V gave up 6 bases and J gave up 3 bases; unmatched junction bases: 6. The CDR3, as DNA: TGTGCCAGCACCACCCGACAGGGCTACGAGCAGTACTTC. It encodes CASTTRQGYEQYF.

The CDR3 is CASSSADRVEQYF. CDR3 nucleotides: TGTGCCAGCAGTTCCGCCGACAGGGTTGAGCAGTACTTC. V gene TRBV27 combines with J gene TRBJ2-7; 7 bases agree with TRBD1. The junction had 7 bases not matched to a gene; V was cut back by 4 bases and J by 7 bases. The CDR3 loop spans 13 amino acids. Per germline, CDR1 MNHEY and CDR2 SMNVEV (reference sequence).

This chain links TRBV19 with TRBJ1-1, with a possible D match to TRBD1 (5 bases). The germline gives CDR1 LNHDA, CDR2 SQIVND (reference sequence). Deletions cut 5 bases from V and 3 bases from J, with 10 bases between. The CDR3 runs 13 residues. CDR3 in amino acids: CASSPGRDTEAFF. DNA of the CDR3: TGTGCCAGTAGTCCGGGCAGGGACACTGAAGCTTTCTTT. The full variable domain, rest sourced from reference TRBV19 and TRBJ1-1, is DGGITQSPKYLFRKEGQNVTLSCEQNLNHDAMYWYRQDPGQGLRLIYYSQIVNDFQKGDIAEGYSVSREKKESFPLTVTSAQKNPTAFYLCASSPGRDTEAFFGQGTRLTVV.

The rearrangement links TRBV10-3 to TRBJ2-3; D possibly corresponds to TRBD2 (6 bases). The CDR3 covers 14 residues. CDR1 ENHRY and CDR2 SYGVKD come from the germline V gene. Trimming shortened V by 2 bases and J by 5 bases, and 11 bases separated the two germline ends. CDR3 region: CAISEPGEVDTQYF. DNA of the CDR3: TGTGCCATCAGTGAGCCGGGGGAGGTAGATACGCAGTATTTT.

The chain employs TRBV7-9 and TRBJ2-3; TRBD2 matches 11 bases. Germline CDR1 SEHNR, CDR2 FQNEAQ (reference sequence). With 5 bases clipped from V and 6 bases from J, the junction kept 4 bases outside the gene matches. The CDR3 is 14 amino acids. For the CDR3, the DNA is TGTGCCAGCAGCCTCACTAGCGGGAGCGATACGCAGTATTTT. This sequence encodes CASSLTSGSDTQYF.

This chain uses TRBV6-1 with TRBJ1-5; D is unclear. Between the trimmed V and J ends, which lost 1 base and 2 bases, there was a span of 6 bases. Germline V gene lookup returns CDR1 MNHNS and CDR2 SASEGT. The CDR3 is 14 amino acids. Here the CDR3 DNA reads TGTGCCAGCAGTGAAGGGTTGGGCAATCAGCCCCAGCATTTT. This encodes CASSEGLGNQPQHF.

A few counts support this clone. The CDR3 spells CASTRQIRGAENYGYTF. In nucleotides, the CDR3 is TGTGCCAGCACTCGTCAAATACGGGGCGCCGAGAACTATGGCTACACCTTC. The rearrangement uses TRBV27 and TRBJ1-2; maybe TRBD1 (5 bases). Per the germline V gene, CDR1 is MNHEY and CDR2 is SMNVEV (reference sequence). The CDR3 has 17 residues. Trimming shortened V by 7 bases and J by 2 bases, and 23 bases separated the two germline ends.

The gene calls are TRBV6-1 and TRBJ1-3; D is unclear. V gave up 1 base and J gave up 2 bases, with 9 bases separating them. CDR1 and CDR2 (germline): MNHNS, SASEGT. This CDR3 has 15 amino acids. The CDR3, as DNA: TGTGCCAGCAGTGAAGTGGGTCGGCCTGGAAACACCATATATTTT. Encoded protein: CASSEVGRPGNTIYF.

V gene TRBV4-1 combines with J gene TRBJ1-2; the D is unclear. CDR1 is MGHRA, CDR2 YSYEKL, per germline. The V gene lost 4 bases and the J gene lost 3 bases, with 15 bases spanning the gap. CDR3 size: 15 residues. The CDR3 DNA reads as TGCGCCAGCAGCCCCAATCCCGGGTGGGACTATGGCTACACCTTC. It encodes CASSPNPGWDYGYTF.

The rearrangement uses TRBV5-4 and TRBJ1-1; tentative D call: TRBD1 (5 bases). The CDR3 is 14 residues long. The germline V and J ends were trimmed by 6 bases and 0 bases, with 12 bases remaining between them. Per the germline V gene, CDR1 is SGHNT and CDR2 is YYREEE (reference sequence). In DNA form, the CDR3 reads TGTGCCAGCACGGGCGGGGCGTTGAACACTGAAGCTTTCTTT. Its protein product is CASTGGALNTEAFF.